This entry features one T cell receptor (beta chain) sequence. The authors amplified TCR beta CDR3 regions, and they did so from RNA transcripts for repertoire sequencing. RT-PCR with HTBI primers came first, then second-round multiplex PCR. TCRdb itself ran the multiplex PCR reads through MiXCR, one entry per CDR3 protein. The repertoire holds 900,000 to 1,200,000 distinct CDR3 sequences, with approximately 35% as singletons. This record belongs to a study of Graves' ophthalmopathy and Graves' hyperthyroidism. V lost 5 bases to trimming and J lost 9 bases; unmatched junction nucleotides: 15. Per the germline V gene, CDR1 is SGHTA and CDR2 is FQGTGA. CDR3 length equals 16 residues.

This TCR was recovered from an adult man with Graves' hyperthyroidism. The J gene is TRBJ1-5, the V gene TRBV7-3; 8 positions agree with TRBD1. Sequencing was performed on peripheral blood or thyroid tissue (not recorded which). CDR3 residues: CASSPGPGQDRRPQHF. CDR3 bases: TGTGCCAGCAGCCCAGGCCCGGGACAGGACCGGCGGCCCCAGCATTTT.